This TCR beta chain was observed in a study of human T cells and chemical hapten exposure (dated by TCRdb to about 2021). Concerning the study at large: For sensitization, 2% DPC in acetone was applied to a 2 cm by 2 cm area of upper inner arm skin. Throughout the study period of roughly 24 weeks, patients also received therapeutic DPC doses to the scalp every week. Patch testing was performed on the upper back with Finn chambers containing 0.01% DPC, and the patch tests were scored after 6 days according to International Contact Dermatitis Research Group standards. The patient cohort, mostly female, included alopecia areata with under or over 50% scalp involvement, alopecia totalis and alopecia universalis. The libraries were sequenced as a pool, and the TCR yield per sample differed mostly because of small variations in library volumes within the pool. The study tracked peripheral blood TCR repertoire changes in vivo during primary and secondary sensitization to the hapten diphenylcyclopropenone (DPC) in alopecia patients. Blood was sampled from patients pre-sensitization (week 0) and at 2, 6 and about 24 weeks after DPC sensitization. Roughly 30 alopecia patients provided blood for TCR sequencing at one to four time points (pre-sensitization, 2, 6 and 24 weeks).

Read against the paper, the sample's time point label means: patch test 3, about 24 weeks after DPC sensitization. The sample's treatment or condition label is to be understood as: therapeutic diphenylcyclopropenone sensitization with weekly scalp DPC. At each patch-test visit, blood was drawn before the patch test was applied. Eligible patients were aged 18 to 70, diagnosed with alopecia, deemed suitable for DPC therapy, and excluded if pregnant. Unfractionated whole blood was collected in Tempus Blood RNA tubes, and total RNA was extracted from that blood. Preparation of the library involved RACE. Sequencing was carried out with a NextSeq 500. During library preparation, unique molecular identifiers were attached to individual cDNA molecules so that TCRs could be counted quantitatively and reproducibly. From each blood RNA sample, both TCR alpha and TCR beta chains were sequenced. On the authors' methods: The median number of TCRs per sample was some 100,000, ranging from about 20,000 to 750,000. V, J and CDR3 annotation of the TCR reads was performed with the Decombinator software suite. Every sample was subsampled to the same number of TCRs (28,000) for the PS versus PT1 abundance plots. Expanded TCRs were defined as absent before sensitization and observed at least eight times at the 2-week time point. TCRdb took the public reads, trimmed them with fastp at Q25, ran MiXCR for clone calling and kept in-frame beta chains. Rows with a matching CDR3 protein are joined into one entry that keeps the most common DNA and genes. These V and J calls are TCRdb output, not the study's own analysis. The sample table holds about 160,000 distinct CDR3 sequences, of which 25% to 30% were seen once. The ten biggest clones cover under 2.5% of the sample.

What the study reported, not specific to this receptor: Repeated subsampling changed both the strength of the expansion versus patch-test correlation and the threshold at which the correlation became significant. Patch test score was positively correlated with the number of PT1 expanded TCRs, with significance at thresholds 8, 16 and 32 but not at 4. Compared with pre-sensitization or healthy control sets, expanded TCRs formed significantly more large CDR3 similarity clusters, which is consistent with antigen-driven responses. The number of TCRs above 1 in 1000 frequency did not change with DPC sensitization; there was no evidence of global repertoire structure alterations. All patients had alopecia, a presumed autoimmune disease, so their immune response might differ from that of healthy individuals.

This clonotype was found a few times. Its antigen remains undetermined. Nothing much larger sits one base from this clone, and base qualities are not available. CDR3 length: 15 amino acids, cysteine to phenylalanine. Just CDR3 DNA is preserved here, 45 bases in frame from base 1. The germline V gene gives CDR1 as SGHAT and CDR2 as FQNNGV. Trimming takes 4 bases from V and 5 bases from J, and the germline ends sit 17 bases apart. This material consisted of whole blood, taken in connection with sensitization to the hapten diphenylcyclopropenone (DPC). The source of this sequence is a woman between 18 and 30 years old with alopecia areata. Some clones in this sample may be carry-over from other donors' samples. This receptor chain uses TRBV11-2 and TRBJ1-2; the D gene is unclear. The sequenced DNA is TGTGCCAGCAGCTCCCTGACTGGGGTGCGATATGGCTACACCTTC. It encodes CASSSLTGVRYGYTF.